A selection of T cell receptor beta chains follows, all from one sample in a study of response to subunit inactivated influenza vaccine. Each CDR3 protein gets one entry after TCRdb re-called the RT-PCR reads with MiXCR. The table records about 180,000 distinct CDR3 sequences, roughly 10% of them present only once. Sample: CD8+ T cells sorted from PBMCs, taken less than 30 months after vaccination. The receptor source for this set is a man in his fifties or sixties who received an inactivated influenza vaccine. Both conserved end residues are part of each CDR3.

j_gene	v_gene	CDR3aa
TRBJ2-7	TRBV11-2	CASSLSLTRHEQYF
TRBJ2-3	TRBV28	CATLPTALGSTDTQYF
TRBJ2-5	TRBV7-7	CAVGEGAVTETQYF
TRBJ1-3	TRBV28	CASRRTGFSGNTIYF
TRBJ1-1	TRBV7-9	CASSHPPTGVNTEAFF
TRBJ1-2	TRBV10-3	CAISETRTGNYGYTF
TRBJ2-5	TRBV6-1	CASNQRESGETQYF
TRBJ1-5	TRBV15	CATSSRFDSFNQPQHF
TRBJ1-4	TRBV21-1	CASSKGRKGVDEKLFF
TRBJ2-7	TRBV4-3	CASSQDWLAETYEQYF
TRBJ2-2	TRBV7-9	CASSFGFANTGELFF
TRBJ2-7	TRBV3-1	CASTKEASFTHEQYF
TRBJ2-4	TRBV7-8	CASSPRGEGDKNIQYF
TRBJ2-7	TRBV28	CATTGLWTYEQYF
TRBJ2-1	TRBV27	CATAGLASYNEQFF
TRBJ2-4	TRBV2	CASSELSGGFGKNIQYF
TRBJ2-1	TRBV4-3	CASSQWALDAGGHNEQFF
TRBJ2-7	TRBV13	CASSQGQGPREQYF
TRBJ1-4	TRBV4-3	CASSQGQTTNEKLFF
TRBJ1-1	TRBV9	CASSSGSAAFF
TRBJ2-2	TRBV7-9	CASSSLADTNTGELFF
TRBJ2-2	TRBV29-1	CSVRGVNTGELFF
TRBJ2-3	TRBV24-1	CATSEGLEARDTQYF
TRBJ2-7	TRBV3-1	CASSQDESDIKHEQYF
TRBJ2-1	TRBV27	CASNPRGLHDSYRYNEQFF
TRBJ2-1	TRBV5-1	CASSYDRVLYNEQFF
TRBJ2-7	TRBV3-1	CASSRGISGTTYEQYF
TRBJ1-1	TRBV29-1	CSAETGMNTKAFF
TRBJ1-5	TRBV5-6	CASSFLRVVADQPQHF
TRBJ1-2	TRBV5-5	CASSLGAISGPVYGYTF
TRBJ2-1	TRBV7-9	CASSLVGGTGSEQFF
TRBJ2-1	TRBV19	CASSSGTSGYTRSYNEQFF
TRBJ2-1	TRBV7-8	CASSISPARGQFF
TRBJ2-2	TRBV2	CASSLLVPGELFF
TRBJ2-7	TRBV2	CASTYKEILGQGVPYEQYF
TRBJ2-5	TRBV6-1	CASSPGQGKETQYF
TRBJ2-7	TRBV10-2	CASSPATAAPYEQYF
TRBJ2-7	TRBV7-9	CASSLKGVKGVYEQYF
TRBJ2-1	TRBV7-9	CASSSDGYNEQFF
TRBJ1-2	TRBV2	CASSDGGLYGYTF
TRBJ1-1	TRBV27	CASSPRTSRGTEAFF
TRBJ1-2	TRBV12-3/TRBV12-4	CASSRGEGYGYTF